The 20 T cell receptor beta chains below come from one sample, sequenced in a study of T cells in Graves' hyperthyroidism and ophthalmopathy (dated by TCRdb to between 2019 and 2020). Libraries were built with multiplex PCR. Sequencing relied on an Illumina HiSeq 2000. TCR beta CDR3 regions were amplified from RNA transcripts. For the first round of RT-PCR on the TCR CDR3, the HTBI primer set was used together with the Qiagen OneStep RT-PCR kit. The public reads were run again by TCRdb, first through fastp at Q25 and then through MiXCR, and only productive beta chains were kept. When rows share a CDR3 protein, they turn into one entry using the most common DNA and genes. The sample table shows around 97,000 distinct CDR3 sequences, and over 45% are seen once. About a quarter of the sample is held by the ten biggest clonotypes. Sequenced input: blood. These receptors were obtained from a man aged 35 to 55 with Graves' hyperthyroidism.

V gene TRBV2 combines with J gene TRBJ1-5; the D is unclear. Germline CDR1 is SNHLY and CDR2 is FYNNEI. V shed 3 bases and J shed 7 bases, with 13 bases lying between them. The CDR3 spans 14 residues. Written as DNA, the CDR3 is TGTGCCAGCAGTGACATGCGGGCACGCCAGCCCCAGCATTTT. This encodes CASSDMRARQPQHF. Drawing the rest from reference TRBV2 and TRBJ1-5, the complete variable domain is EPEVTQTPSHQVTQMGQEVILRCVPISNHLYFYWYRQILGQKVEFLVSFYNNEISEKSEIFDDQFSVERPDGSNFTLKIRSTKLEDSAMYFCASSDMRARQPQHFGDGTRLSIL.

Of note for this clonotype: At one end, the junction sequence differs from germline, possibly due to a read error. The chain links TRBV7-9 to TRBJ2-7; D remains unclear. CDR1 is SEHNR and CDR2 is FQNEAQ in the germline V gene (reference sequence). CDR3 length: 17 amino acids. As DNA, the CDR3 is TGTGCCAACAGCAACCGGAGTACCAGCGCCTCTACCTACGAGCAGTACTTC. It codes for CANSNRSTSASTYEQYF.

J is TRBJ1-5 and V is TRBV29-1; 7 nucleotides agree with TRBD1. CDR3 size: 18 residues. Looked up from germline, CDR1 is SQVTM and CDR2 is ANQGSEA. V trimming: 1 base; J trimming: 0 bases; junction bases outside the gene matches: 12. CDR3 coding DNA: TGCAGCGTTGAAGTAGCGGGACAGACTCTTAATAGCAATCAGCCCCAGCATTTT. This encodes CSVEVAGQTLNSNQPQHF.

The chain uses TRBV7-2 and TRBJ2-3; 12 positions agree with TRBD2. Losses at the gene ends were 5 bases for V and 5 bases for J; bases not matched to a gene: 2. This CDR3 has 14 amino acids. Germline CDR1 reads SGHTA; CDR2 reads FQGNSA. The CDR3 DNA reads TGTGCCAGCAGCACGGGACTAGCGGGAGATACGCAGTATTTT. This encodes CASSTGLAGDTQYF.

Points on this clonotype: One end of the junction fails to match germline, which may point to a read error. This chain's CDR3 is CSTSRGGRPQVDTQYF. CDR3 sequence (DNA): TGCAGTACTAGCAGGGGTGGCAGGCCTCAGGTAGATACGCAGTATTTT. The chain joins TRBV20-1 to TRBJ2-3; either TRBD1 or TRBD2 may fit D (6 bases each). This CDR3 contains 16 residues. The V gene's germline CDR1 is DFQATT and CDR2 SNEGSKA (reference sequence).

Details on this clonotype: Since no conserved phenylalanine or tryptophan closes the CDR3, a read error is the likely cause. This rearrangement joins TRBV10-2 to TRBJ2-1, with 7 bases matching TRBD1. The germline CDR1 and CDR2 sequences are WSHSY and SAAADI. Unmatched junction bases numbered 2, after V lost 0 bases and J lost 3 bases. The CDR3 totals 15 residues. The CDR3 loop is CASSESGGYYNEQFL. CDR3 nucleotide sequence: TGCGCCAGCAGTGAGTCAGGGGGCTACTACAATGAGCAGTTCCTT.

J is TRBJ2-1 and V is TRBV29-1; 14 bases are shared with TRBD2. The CDR3 contains 13 residues. Germline CDR1 and CDR2: SQVTM and ANQGSEA. V dropped 8 bases and J dropped 12; count of bases not matched to a gene: 9. For the CDR3, the DNA is TGCAGCTCAGGACTAGCGGGGGGTCCGGGGCAGTTCTTC. The encoded protein is CSSGLAGGPGQFF.

This clonotype occurred many times. The V call is TRBV5-6, the J call TRBJ1-6; TRBD1 matches 8 bases. The germline CDR1 and CDR2 sequences are SGHDT and YYEEEE. The V segment lost 6 bases and the J segment 14 bases; nucleotides outside the gene matches: 10. The length of the CDR3 is 13 residues. CDR3 region: CASTLRQGWALHF. CDR3 coding DNA: TGTGCCAGCACCCTAAGACAGGGGTGGGCCCTCCACTTT.

A note on this clonotype: It may be a read error: a sequence one base away is much more abundant. The J gene is TRBJ2-2, the V gene TRBV25-1, with TRBD2 matching 9 bases. CDR1 is MGHDK and CDR2 is SYGVNS in the germline V gene. The CDR3 has 16 residues. Trimming removed 2 bases from V and 1 base from J; junction bases left unmatched: 2. The DNA of the CDR3 is TGTGCCAGCAGTGAAGCGGGGGGGCAGAACACCGGGGAGCTGTTTTTT. Translated, it gives CASSEAGGQNTGELFF.

As concerns this clonotype: Since a much larger clone is just one base distant, this may be a read error. V gene TRBV11-2 combines with J gene TRBJ1-1; a possible D gene is TRBD1 (6 bases). V lost 4 bases to trimming and J lost 3 bases, with 12 bases between them. The germline gives CDR1 SGHAT, CDR2 FQNNGV. This CDR3 contains 14 residues. CDR3 loop: CASSSRTDHTEAFF. The CDR3 coding sequence is TGTGCCAGCAGCTCCAGGACAGACCACACTGAAGCTTTCTTT.

Comments on this clonotype: One junction end does not reproduce the germline sequence, and a read error may be involved. This chain links TRBV24-1 with TRBJ2-2, with D possibly being TRBD1 or TRBD2 (6 bases each). The CDR3 spans 16 residues. Germline V gene sequence: CDR1 KGHDR, CDR2 SFDVKD. The DNA for the CDR3 is TGTGCCACCAGTGATTTGGGGGGGCGGGGCACCGGGGAGCCGTTTTTT. Amino acid sequence: CATSDLGGRGTGEPFF.

This clonotype was recorded once. J is TRBJ1-1 and V is TRBV20-1, with TRBD1 matching over 10 bases. Germline V gene data show CDR1 as DFQATT and CDR2 as SNEGSKA (reference sequence). Trimming took 3 bases from V and 5 from J; bases not matched to a gene: 6. The CDR3 has 14 amino acids. The CDR3 region is CSARGTGVRTEAFF. In nucleotides, the CDR3 is TGCAGTGCTAGGGGGACAGGGGTTCGGACTGAAGCTTTCTTT.

CDR3 amino acids: CASNQDGTYEQYF. DNA for the CDR3: TGTGCCAGTAATCAGGACGGAACCTACGAGCAGTACTTC. The V and J genes are TRBV19 and TRBJ2-7; D uncertain. Deletions cut 7 bases from V and 2 bases from J, with 12 bases between. The CDR3 extends over 13 amino acids. Germline CDR1 reads LNHDA; CDR2 reads SQIVND (reference sequence).

Of note for this clonotype: A much larger clone differs from this one at a single base, so this may be a read error. The chain is built from TRBV20-1 and TRBJ2-7; weak D call: TRBD2 (6 bases). Germline CDR1 DFQATT, CDR2 SNEGSKA (reference sequence). Trimming stripped 3 bases from V and 2 bases from J, with 20 bases between. The CDR3 totals 16 residues. The CDR3 DNA reads as TGCAGTGCTAGGTCTAGGGACTCCGCAGGTGCCTACGAGCAGTACTTC. This gives the protein CSARSRDSAGAYEQYF.

Regarding this clonotype: A much more abundant neighbour one base away suggests this may be a read error. V usage is TRBV5-4 and J usage is TRBJ2-5, with TRBD2 matching over 8 bases. Germline assignment: CDR1 SGHNT and CDR2 YYREEE (reference sequence). The CDR3 is 17 amino acids. CDR3 in amino acids: CASSLSQGASGQETRYF. CDR3 DNA: TGTGCCAGCAGCTTGTCTCAGGGAGCTAGCGGGCAAGAGACCCGGTACTTC.

At least ten counts were recorded for this clonotype. The chain combines TRBV20-1 with TRBJ1-1, with D unresolved. V shed 4 bases and J shed 4 bases, with 19 bases lying between them. Germline V gives CDR1 DFQATT, CDR2 SNEGSKA (reference sequence). The CDR3 sequence is 15 residues long. As DNA, the CDR3 is TGCAGTGCTAAAAACCATCGGGGAGTCGGCACTGAAGCTTTCTTT. It yields the protein CSAKNHRGVGTEAFF.

This clonotype was recorded at least ten times. This chain links TRBV9 with TRBJ2-5; D might be TRBD1 (5 bases). The CDR3 is 22 amino acids. Trimming cost V 2 bases and J 0 bases, with 32 bases left between them. Germline V gene lookup returns CDR1 SGDLS and CDR2 YYNGEE. CDR3 DNA: TGTGCCAGCAGCGTCGGGCCGATCTTACGAGACAGACCGACCCAAAACCAAGAGACCCAGTACTTC. Protein: CASSVGPILRDRPTQNQETQYF.

This clonotype was seen repeatedly, ten times or more. The rearrangement joins TRBV13 to TRBJ2-5; D not certain. The germline V gene has CDR1 PRHDT and CDR2 FYEKMQ (reference sequence). The V gene lost 7 bases and the J gene lost 4 bases, with 22 bases spanning the gap. The CDR3 covers 16 residues. The CDR3 loop is CASNEYLSNYGETQYF. Here the CDR3 DNA reads TGTGCCAGCAACGAATACCTATCAAACTACGGAGAGACCCAGTACTTC.

There are many counts of this clonotype. The chain has TRBV2 and TRBJ1-1; 7 bases agree with TRBD1. V was clipped by 5 bases and J by 7 bases; unmatched bases: 4. Germline loops: CDR1 SNHLY, CDR2 FYNNEI. The CDR3 loop spans 12 amino acids. DNA of the CDR3: TGTGCCAGCAGTCGACAGGGACGTGAAGCTTTCTTT. This codes for CASSRQGREAFF.

This clonotype was seen repeatedly, ten times or more. This sequence joins TRBV12-3 or TRBV12-4 and TRBJ2-3; 9 bases are shared with TRBD1. This CDR3 has 15 residues. V lost 6 bases to trimming and J lost 3 bases; unmatched junction nucleotides: 7. As DNA, the CDR3 is TGTGCCAGCAGACCACAGGGGGCCTCGACAGATACGCAGTATTTT. Translating gives CASRPQGASTDTQYF.